The 16 T cell receptor beta chains below all came from one sample that was sequenced in a study of blood T cell repertoires in COVID-19. Using immunoSEQ multiplex PCR, the repertoire was profiled, and TCRdb retains in-frame clones only, with some absent. The sample lists approximately 220,000 clones, about 88% occurring once. Sequencing used peripheral blood. All receptors come from a man in his sixties with acute or convalescent COVID-19.

In nucleotides, the CDR3 is TGTGCCAGCAGGGGTGTTAAGGGGGCGTATGCCGGGGAGCTGTTTTTT. Amino acid sequence: CASRGVKGAYAGELFF. This chain links TRBV6-4 with TRBJ2-2, with 7 bases fitting TRBD1. Germline CDR1 is MRHNA and CDR2 is SNTAGT. The CDR3 totals 16 residues. The V gene end was trimmed by 6 bases and the J gene end by 6 bases; junction bases not matched to a gene: 13.

The chain joins TRBV5-1 to TRBJ2-7; possibly TRBD2 for D (6 bases). The length of the CDR3 is 15 residues. CDR1 SGHRS and CDR2 YFSETQ come from the germline V gene. The V end lost 4 bases, the J end lost 1 base, and 15 bases lay between the germline ends. CDR3 sequence: CASSPGVGGSYEQYF. The CDR3 coding sequence is TGCGCCAGCAGCCCTGGCGTGGGGGGTTCCTACGAGCAGTACTTC. Full variable domain (missing parts from reference TRBV5-1 and TRBJ2-7): KAGVTQTPRYLIKTRGQQVTLSCSPISGHRSVSWYQQTPGQGLQFLFEYFSETQRNKGNFPGRFSGRQFSNSRSEMNVSTLELGDSALYLCASSPGVGGSYEQYFGPGTRLTVT.

This clone showed up just once. The V gene is TRBV14, the J gene TRBJ2-5; 13 bases map to TRBD2. Germline values: CDR1 SGHDN, CDR2 FVKESK. This CDR3 is built from 15 residues. V was pared by 2 bases and J by 5 bases, with 2 bases of the junction left unmatched. CDR3 amino acids: CASSQPGLAGETQYF. CDR3 nucleotides: TGTGCCAGCAGCCAACCGGGACTAGCGGGGGAGACCCAGTACTTC.

This chain uses TRBV10-3 with TRBJ1-1; 9 bases fit TRBD1. There are 15 residues in the CDR3. Per germline, CDR1 ENHRY and CDR2 SYGVKD. V dropped 3 bases and J dropped 3; count of bases not matched to a gene: 5. The CDR3 region is CAISDWGTGYTEAFF. The CDR3 DNA reads TGTGCCATCAGTGACTGGGGGACAGGGTACACTGAAGCTTTCTTT.

This chain links TRBV30 with TRBJ2-7; no clear D. The CDR3 is 11 amino acids. V was cut by 4 bases and J by 1 base, with 5 bases left in between. CDR1 GTSNPN and CDR2 SVGIG come from the germline V gene (reference sequence). CDR3 coding DNA: TGTGCCTGGACTCGGTCCTACGAGCAGTACTTC. This translates into CAWTRSYEQYF.

The chain uses TRBV4-1 and TRBJ2-3; 9 nucleotides line up with TRBD2. CDR1 MGHRA and CDR2 YSYEKL come from the germline V gene. Trimming took 3 bases from V and 6 from J; bases not matched to a gene: 10. CDR3 length: 16 residues. As DNA, the CDR3 is TGCGCCAGCAGCCAGGGTGGCGGGGGGGCGTGGGATACGCAGTATTTT. Protein product: CASSQGGGGAWDTQYF.

The V gene is TRBV12-3 or TRBV12-4, the J gene TRBJ1-2, with 9 nucleotides matching TRBD1. This CDR3 is built from 12 residues. The J segment lost 4 bases and the V segment lost 6 bases, leaving 0 bases of the junction unmatched. CDR3 bases: TGTGCCAGCAGGACAGGGGGCTATGGCTACACCTTC. Its protein product is CASRTGGYGYTF.

CDR3 sequence: CASSHRTGPGTGELFF. The DNA for the CDR3 is TGCGCCAGCAGCCATAGGACAGGTCCGGGCACCGGGGAGCTGTTTTTT. V usage is TRBV4-1 and J usage is TRBJ2-2; 7 bases fit TRBD1. The CDR3 consists of 16 residues. Trimming removed 3 bases from V and 4 bases from J; junction bases left unmatched: 8. Germline V gene lookup returns CDR1 MGHRA and CDR2 YSYEKL.

The genes are TRBV6-6 and TRBJ1-5; 9 bases map to TRBD1. V gave up 2 bases and J gave up 3 bases; unmatched junction bases: 5. This CDR3 contains 16 residues. Germline values: CDR1 MNHNY, CDR2 SVGAGI (reference sequence). The CDR3 bases are TGTGCCAGCAGTTACGGGGGGACAGGGAACAATCAGCCCCAGCATTTT. Amino acids: CASSYGGTGNNQPQHF.

In this sample, this clone turned up once. This chain joins TRBV19 and TRBJ2-6; 7 nucleotides line up with TRBD2. The V gene end was trimmed by 2 bases and the J gene end by 2 bases; junction bases not matched to a gene: 3. Germline lookup yields CDR1 LNHDA and CDR2 SQIVND (reference sequence). The CDR3 contains 16 residues. The CDR3 DNA reads TGTGCCAGTAGTATATTAACTAGCGCTGGGGCCAACGTCCTGACTTTC. Its protein product is CASSILTSAGANVLTF.

The CDR3 DNA sequence: TGTGCCAGCAGCTTAACGTCAGAAAGCTCCTATAATTCACCCCTCCACTTT. Translating gives CASSLTSESSYNSPLHF. V gene TRBV5-6 combines with J gene TRBJ1-6; no definite D call. Germline CDR1 is SGHDT and CDR2 is YYEEEE. CDR3 size: 17 residues. Between the trimmed V and J ends, which lost 2 bases and 0 bases, there was a span of 12 bases. Complete variable domain (other parts from reference TRBV5-6 and TRBJ1-6): DAGVTQSPTHLIKTRGQQVTLRCSPKSGHDTVSWYQQALGQGPQFIFQYYEEEERQRGNFPDRFSGHQFPNYSSELNVNALLLGDSALYLCASSLTSESSYNSPLHFGNGTRLTVT.

The chain recombines TRBV6-2 or TRBV6-3 with TRBJ1-2; 12 bases line up with TRBD1. Losses at the gene ends were 5 bases for V and 8 bases for J; bases not matched to a gene: 9. This CDR3 comprises 15 residues. CDR1 is MNHEY, CDR2 SVGEGT, per germline. The CDR3 coding sequence is TGTGCCAGCAGTGACCCGGGACAGGGGGCCAAAGGCTACACCTTC. Protein sequence: CASSDPGQGAKGYTF.

The chain employs TRBV7-9 and TRBJ1-5, with 7 bases that match TRBD1. The CDR3 length is 14 residues. Trimming at V came to 5 bases and at J to 4 bases, leaving 5 bases not matched to a gene. The germline V gene has CDR1 SEHNR and CDR2 FQNEAQ (reference sequence). The CDR3 sequence is CASSPTGANQPQHF. The CDR3 region has the DNA TGTGCCAGCAGCCCAACAGGGGCGAATCAGCCCCAGCATTTT.

The chain couples TRBV5-1 to TRBJ2-1, with D hard to call. The CDR3 loop spans 13 amino acids. The V gene lost 0 bases and the J gene lost 9 bases, with 10 bases spanning the gap. Germline V gene data show CDR1 as SGHRS and CDR2 as YFSETQ. The CDR3 sequence: CASSLVDFSEQFF. In nucleotides, the CDR3 is TGCGCCAGCAGCTTGGTAGATTTTAGTGAGCAGTTCTTC.

J is TRBJ2-5 and V is TRBV28; 12 bases align to TRBD1. V gave up 5 bases and J gave up 5 bases; unmatched junction bases: 12. The CDR3 has 17 amino acids. The germline gives CDR1 MDHEN, CDR2 SYDVKM. This CDR3 is CASSDRDRGPGRETQYF. CDR3 sequence (DNA): TGTGCCAGCAGTGACCGGGACAGGGGGCCTGGGAGGGAGACCCAGTACTTC.

V usage is TRBV7-2 and J usage is TRBJ1-2; 8 nucleotides align to TRBD1. The germline CDR1 and CDR2 sequences are SGHTA and FQGNSA. The CDR3 has 15 residues. Germline trimming cut 3 bases from V and 6 bases from J; bases unmatched to any gene: 9. The CDR3 nucleotides are TGTGCCAGCAGCTTGGGGCAGGGGGCGTGGGATGGCTACACCTTC. Translated: CASSLGQGAWDGYTF.